The next 32 T cell receptor beta chains were all read from a single sample in a study of human CD8 memory T cell subsets. Researchers made TCR beta libraries via UMI-labeled 5' RACE. TCRdb re-called the 5' RACE reads; one entry per CDR3 protein, DNA not given. The specimen's table records about 6,700 distinct CDR3 sequences. TPEX denoted exhausted-like, CCR7+ PD-1+ TIGIT+ early memory CD8+ T cells. Sequenced sample: CD8+ T cells from PBMCs. These receptors all come from a human donor in good health.

Its frequency marks this clonotype as medium-sized (0.01 to 0.1%). V and J are TRBV7-6 and TRBJ2-5; TCRdb outputs TRBD2, but without DNA this stays unchecked. The length of the CDR3 is 17 residues. Germline V lookup: CDR1 SGHVS, CDR2 FNYEAQ. The CDR3 loop reads CASSSLPTGGSKETQYF.

The chain employs TRBV9 and TRBJ2-3; the TCRdb call, TRBD1, lacks DNA for checking. This CDR3 is built from 14 residues. CDR1 is SGDLS, CDR2 YYNGEE, per germline. CDR3 sequence reads: CASSYRGSTDTQYF.

The chain joins TRBV30 to TRBJ1-1. The CDR3 is made up of 13 amino acids. Germline CDR1 reads GTSNPN; CDR2 reads SVGIG (reference sequence). The CDR3 loop reads CAWSVLHNTEAFF.

CDR3 sequence: CASSAWGVGNTIYF. V usage is TRBV27 and J usage is TRBJ1-3; lacking DNA, the TRBD1 call made by TCRdb goes unchecked. The CDR3 is made up of 14 amino acids. Germline CDR1 MNHEY, CDR2 SMNVEV (reference sequence).

By frequency, this clonotype registers medium-sized. CDR3 sequence reads: CASISFGTGNEKLFF. The chain has TRBV7-9 and TRBJ1-4; TCRdb picks TRBD1, but there is no DNA to check that call. The CDR3 sequence is 15 residues long. CDR1 is SEHNR and CDR2 is FQNEAQ in the germline V gene (reference sequence). The entire variable domain, with the rest obtained from reference TRBV7-9 and TRBJ1-4, is as follows: DTGVSQNPRHKITKRGQNVTFRCDPISEHNRLYWYRQTLGQGPEFLTYFQNEAQLEKSRLLSDRFSAERPKGSFSTLEIQRTEQGDSAMYLCASISFGTGNEKLFFGSGTQLSVL.

The V and J genes are TRBV10-2 and TRBJ1-6. CDR1 is WSHSY, CDR2 SAAADI, per germline. This CDR3 comprises 16 residues. The CDR3: CASSVGRSSYNSPLHF.

The rearrangement joins TRBV28 to TRBJ1-6; TCRdb's D gene call, TRBD1, goes unchecked for lack of DNA. Germline assignment: CDR1 MDHEN and CDR2 SYDVKM. This CDR3 spans 15 amino acids. This chain's CDR3 is CASSFGGTYNSPLHF.

The rearrangement links TRBV9 to TRBJ2-7; TCRdb's D call of TRBD1 is untestable without DNA. The CDR3 runs 12 residues. Germline lookup yields CDR1 SGDLS and CDR2 YYNGEE. The CDR3 here is CASSVGGGEQYF.

The CDR3 sequence: CSVPWGGEQFF. The gene calls are TRBV29-1 and TRBJ2-1; absent DNA, TCRdb's TRBD2 call cannot be checked. Germline V CDR1 and CDR2: SQVTM, ANQGSEA. CDR3 length: 11 residues.

The chain carries TRBV24-1 and TRBJ2-3; TCRdb indicates TRBD1, and absent DNA this call remains unverified. CDR3 length: 16 residues. The V gene's germline CDR1 is KGHDR and CDR2 SFDVKD. CDR3 region: CATSDLDRGHADTQYF.

This clonotype shows up as medium-sized by frequency. This chain links TRBV29-1 with TRBJ1-2; the TCRdb D gene call, TRBD1, has no DNA to confirm it. The CDR3 length is 12 residues. CDR1 is SQVTM, CDR2 ANQGSEA, per germline. The CDR3 loop reads CSVETGGGSYTF.

This chain links TRBV20-1 with TRBJ2-3; TCRdb proposes TRBD2, but this gene call is untestable without DNA. Germline CDR1 and CDR2: DFQATT and SNEGSKA (reference sequence). The CDR3 is 16 amino acids. CDR3 amino acids: CSADGTSALSTDTQYF.

The CDR3 is CASSIDILQETQYF. The chain employs TRBV7-9 and TRBJ2-5. The germline V gene has CDR1 SEHNR and CDR2 FQNEAQ (reference sequence). The CDR3 length is 14 residues.

The chain joins TRBV2 to TRBJ2-5; checking the TCRdb D call of TRBD2 is not possible without DNA. Germline values: CDR1 SNHLY, CDR2 FYNNEI. The CDR3 loop spans 15 amino acids. The CDR3 protein is CASSGGLALQETQYF.

The chain combines TRBV5-1 with TRBJ2-1; the TCRdb call, TRBD1, lacks DNA for checking. The CDR3 runs 14 residues. CDR1 SGHRS and CDR2 YFSETQ come from the germline V gene. The CDR3 is CASSFGGSYNEQFF.

The chain couples TRBV9 to TRBJ2-5; lacking DNA, the TRBD1 call made by TCRdb goes unchecked. CDR1 and CDR2 (germline): SGDLS, YYNGEE. The CDR3 totals 14 residues. The CDR3 loop reads CASSGDQGEETQYF.

This chain uses TRBV10-3 with TRBJ2-7. In germline, CDR1 is ENHRY, CDR2 SYGVKD. This CDR3 comprises 11 residues. The CDR3: CAIGKAYEQYF.

The chain links TRBV2 to TRBJ2-7; with no DNA, the TCRdb D assignment of TRBD2 cannot be verified. This CDR3 is 15 amino acids long. CDR1 is SNHLY and CDR2 is FYNNEI in the germline V gene. CDR3 protein: CASTGGPGISYEQYF. The entire variable domain, with the rest obtained from reference TRBV2 and TRBJ2-7, is as follows: EPEVTQTPSHQVTQMGQEVILRCVPISNHLYFYWYRQILGQKVEFLVSFYNNEISEKSEIFDDQFSVERPDGSNFTLKIRSTKLEDSAMYFCASTGGPGISYEQYFGPGTRLTVT.

The genes are TRBV4-1 and TRBJ2-5; TCRdb designates TRBD2, a call that cannot be tested without DNA. Germline lookup yields CDR1 MGHRA and CDR2 YSYEKL. The length of the CDR3 is 16 residues. The CDR3 sequence is CASSPREAGWGETQYF.

The gene calls are TRBV7-9 and TRBJ2-5; TCRdb calls TRBD1, which cannot be checked without DNA. Germline values: CDR1 SEHNR, CDR2 FQNEAQ (reference sequence). CDR3 size: 14 residues. CDR3 amino acids: CASSRDRIQETQYF.

The V gene is TRBV11-2, the J gene TRBJ2-1; TCRdb calls TRBD2, which cannot be checked without DNA. The CDR3 spans 15 residues. CDR1 and CDR2 from the germline V gene are SGHAT and FQNNGV. CDR3 amino acids: CASSRTGGEYNEQFF. The whole variable domain, filled in from reference TRBV11-2 and TRBJ2-1, reads EAGVAQSPRYKIIEKRQSVAFWCNPISGHATLYWYQQILGQGPKLLIQFQNNGVVDDSQLPKDRFSAERLKGVDSTLKIQPAKLEDSAVYLCASSRTGGEYNEQFFGPGTRLTVL.

The rearrangement links TRBV7-6 to TRBJ2-5; checking the TCRdb D call of TRBD1 is not possible without DNA. CDR1 is SGHVS and CDR2 is FNYEAQ in the germline V gene. CDR3 size: 20 residues. The CDR3 protein is CASSLLGVTLARRGQETQYF.

This chain connects TRBV27 to TRBJ2-5; the D call of TRBD2 rests on TCRdb alone, since no DNA is present to check it. This CDR3 has 13 amino acids. Germline lookup yields CDR1 MNHEY and CDR2 SMNVEV (reference sequence). The chain's CDR3 is CASCLGTSGTQYF.

Judged by frequency, this clonotype is large. The chain employs TRBV7-8 and TRBJ1-1; TCRdb returns TRBD1, unconfirmable since there is no DNA. Germline V lookup: CDR1 SGHVS, CDR2 FQNEAQ. This CDR3 is built from 14 residues. This CDR3 is CASSVGQGGTEAFF.

The V and J genes are TRBV5-5 and TRBJ1-1; without DNA, the TCRdb call of TRBD1 cannot be checked. Germline values: CDR1 SGHKS, CDR2 YYEKEE (reference sequence). The CDR3 is 11 residues long. This chain's CDR3 is CASSREAEAFF.

The genes are TRBV6-7 and TRBJ2-3; TCRdb names TRBD1, which stays unverified in the absence of DNA. TRBV6-7 is designated an ORF whose function remains uncertain. CDR3 length: 16 residues. CDR3 protein: CASSYISGSLPYTQYF.

This clonotype is deemed medium-sized by its frequency. This sequence joins TRBV12-3 or TRBV12-4 and TRBJ1-5; the TCRdb call, TRBD1, lacks DNA for checking. The CDR3 is 14 residues long. CDR3 sequence: CASSRRQGNQPQHF.

This rearrangement joins TRBV2 to TRBJ2-5; TCRdb indicates TRBD2, and absent DNA this call remains unverified. Germline V lookup: CDR1 SNHLY, CDR2 FYNNEI. This CDR3 is built from 18 residues. The CDR3 loop reads CASSARGGTSVEGETQYF.

J is TRBJ1-1 and V is TRBV25-1; checking the TCRdb D call of TRBD1 is not possible without DNA. The CDR3 spans 13 residues. In germline, CDR1 is MGHDK, CDR2 SYGVNS. This CDR3 is CASRRGVNTEAFF.

V usage is TRBV9 and J usage is TRBJ2-2; TCRdb picks TRBD1, but there is no DNA to check that call. CDR3 length: 14 residues. Per germline, CDR1 SGDLS and CDR2 YYNGEE. This CDR3 is CASSVGTGHGELFF.

This chain links TRBV29-1 with TRBJ2-1; TCRdb picks TRBD1, but there is no DNA to check that call. The germline V gene encodes CDR1 SQVTM and CDR2 ANQGSEA. The CDR3 loop spans 12 amino acids. CDR3 amino acids: CSARGRPDEQFF.

This chain uses TRBV28 with TRBJ2-5; TCRdb reports TRBD2, a call that lacks DNA to check it against. CDR1 and CDR2 (germline): MDHEN, SYDVKM. CDR3 size: 16 residues. CDR3 sequence: CASSPRGTSGQETQYF.